These T cell receptor beta chains were read from a single sample in a study of control samples from healthy donors and cancer patients. The repertoire was sequenced with immunoSEQ multiplex PCR; TCRdb's copy has only in-frame clones and lacks some. Among roughly 80,000 clones listed, nearly 90% were seen once. The sequencing input was blood. Every receptor here comes from a man in his fifties in good health. Each CDR3 is given with its conserved first and last residue. Fields, in order: clone size, V gene, D gene, J gene, CDR3 protein, CDR3 DNA. A D gene is named only where the DNA matches it firmly. The size entry is marked missing in some rows and otherwise reads once, few, many or a size class.

clone size: once
V gene: TRBV28
D gene: NA
J gene: TRBJ1-4
CDR3 protein: CASSLQPGGEKLFF
CDR3 DNA: TGTGCCAGCAGTTTGCAGCCCGGGGGAGAAAAACTGTTTTTT

clone size: NA
V gene: TRBV11-3
D gene: TRBD1
J gene: TRBJ2-2
CDR3 protein: CASSVTGALTGELFF
CDR3 DNA: TGTGCCAGCAGCGTCACAGGGGCCCTCACCGGGGAGCTGTTTTTT

clone size: NA
V gene: TRBV5-6
D gene: NA
J gene: TRBJ1-2
CDR3 protein: CASSWGHDGGPYGYTF
CDR3 DNA: TGTGCCAGCAGCTGGGGACATGATGGAGGGCCCTATGGCTACACCTTC

clone size: NA
V gene: TRBV5-6
D gene: NA
J gene: TRBJ2-1
CDR3 protein: CASSLPRQWYEQFF
CDR3 DNA: TGTGCCAGCAGCTTGCCCCGGCAGTGGTATGAGCAGTTCTTC

clone size: NA
V gene: TRBV5-1
D gene: NA
J gene: TRBJ2-6
CDR3 protein: CASSLDGGANVLTF
CDR3 DNA: TGCGCCAGCAGCTTGGACGGTGGGGCCAACGTCCTGACTTTC

clone size: NA
V gene: TRBV7-2
D gene: TRBD2
J gene: TRBJ2-1
CDR3 protein: CASSSDGTSGVRHNEQFF
CDR3 DNA: TGTGCCAGCAGCAGCGATGGGACTAGCGGGGTGCGCCATAATGAGCAGTTCTTC

clone size: NA
V gene: TRBV3-1/TRBV3-2
D gene: NA
J gene: TRBJ2-5
CDR3 protein: CASSQVGGLGETQYF
CDR3 DNA: TGTGCCAGCAGCCAAGTGGGCGGCTTAGGGGAGACCCAGTACTTC

clone size: NA
V gene: TRBV12-3/TRBV12-4
D gene: NA
J gene: TRBJ1-3
CDR3 protein: CASSRNTGNTIYF
CDR3 DNA: TGTGCCAGCAGCCGTAACACCGGAAACACCATATATTTT

clone size: NA
V gene: TRBV24-1
D gene: NA
J gene: TRBJ2-1
CDR3 protein: CATSGRTQSSYNEQFF
CDR3 DNA: TGTGCCACCAGTGGTCGGACTCAAAGCTCCTACAATGAGCAGTTCTTC

clone size: NA
V gene: TRBV4-2
D gene: NA
J gene: TRBJ1-1
CDR3 protein: CASSQDWEAAKGVAFF
CDR3 DNA: TGTGCCAGCAGCCAAGACTGGGAGGCAGCCAAGGGGGTAGCTTTCTTT

clone size: medium-sized
V gene: TRBV13
D gene: NA
J gene: TRBJ1-2
CDR3 protein: CASSLGSGNFYGYTF
CDR3 DNA: TGTGCCAGCAGCTTAGGAAGTGGTAACTTCTATGGCTACACCTTC

clone size: NA
V gene: TRBV29-1
D gene: TRBD1
J gene: TRBJ2-5
CDR3 protein: CSAWGDRERGETQYF
CDR3 DNA: TGCAGCGCTTGGGGGGACAGGGAAAGGGGAGAGACCCAGTACTTC

clone size: once
V gene: TRBV5-1
D gene: NA
J gene: TRBJ2-5
CDR3 protein: CASSFTPSLQETQYF
CDR3 DNA: TGCGCCAGCAGCTTCACACCATCCCTCCAAGAGACCCAGTACTTC

clone size: NA
V gene: TRBV19
D gene: NA
J gene: TRBJ1-5
CDR3 protein: CASSSLRNQPQHF
CDR3 DNA: TGTGCCAGTAGTAGTCTACGGAATCAGCCCCAGCATTTT

clone size: NA
V gene: TRBV24-1
D gene: NA
J gene: TRBJ1-6
CDR3 protein: CATSDSRDSPLHF
CDR3 DNA: TGTGCCACCAGTGATTCTAGGGATTCACCCCTCCACTTT

clone size: medium-sized
V gene: TRBV5-8
D gene: NA
J gene: TRBJ2-1
CDR3 protein: CASSAPADGGDNEQFF
CDR3 DNA: TGTGCCAGCAGCGCGCCAGCCGACGGGGGAGACAATGAGCAGTTCTTC

clone size: NA
V gene: TRBV9
D gene: TRBD1
J gene: TRBJ1-6
CDR3 protein: CASSPGSGQGLSSNSPLHF
CDR3 DNA: TGTGCCAGCAGCCCAGGATCGGGACAGGGGTTAAGTAGTAATTCACCCCTCCACTTT

clone size: NA
V gene: TRBV12-3/TRBV12-4
D gene: NA
J gene: TRBJ2-5
CDR3 protein: CASSPGPGRTQYF
CDR3 DNA: TGTGCCAGCAGTCCGGGACCCGGAAGGACCCAGTACTTC

clone size: NA
V gene: TRBV5-6
D gene: NA
J gene: TRBJ2-3
CDR3 protein: CASSRTGVASTDTQYF
CDR3 DNA: TGTGCCAGCAGCAGAACCGGGGTGGCAAGCACAGATACGCAGTATTTT

clone size: NA
V gene: TRBV5-4
D gene: TRBD2
J gene: TRBJ2-7
CDR3 protein: CASSGGLAGYYEQYF
CDR3 DNA: TGTGCCAGCAGCGGAGGACTAGCGGGTTACTACGAGCAGTACTTC

clone size: NA
V gene: TRBV10-1
D gene: NA
J gene: TRBJ1-2
CDR3 protein: CASSERYQGANYGYTF
CDR3 DNA: TGCGCCAGCAGTGAGAGGTATCAGGGAGCCAACTATGGCTACACCTTC

clone size: NA
V gene: TRBV6-5
D gene: NA
J gene: TRBJ1-5
CDR3 protein: CASSPGHNQPQHF
CDR3 DNA: TGTGCCAGCAGTCCGGGACATAATCAGCCCCAGCATTTT

clone size: NA
V gene: TRBV28
D gene: TRBD2
J gene: TRBJ2-1
CDR3 protein: CASSSGGISYNEQFF
CDR3 DNA: TGTGCCAGCAGTTCGGGGGGGATCTCCTACAATGAGCAGTTCTTC

clone size: NA
V gene: TRBV3-1/TRBV3-2
D gene: NA
J gene: TRBJ2-6
CDR3 protein: CASSQLGANVLTF
CDR3 DNA: TGTGCCAGCAGCCAATTGGGGGCCAACGTCCTGACTTTC

clone size: NA
V gene: TRBV18
D gene: NA
J gene: TRBJ1-1
CDR3 protein: CASSPLQGLNEAFF
CDR3 DNA: TGTGCCAGCTCACCACTGCAGGGATTGAATGAAGCTTTCTTT

clone size: once
V gene: TRBV15
D gene: NA
J gene: TRBJ2-7
CDR3 protein: CATSRDMNEQYF
CDR3 DNA: TGTGCCACCAGCAGAGATATGAACGAGCAGTACTTC

clone size: NA
V gene: TRBV7-9
D gene: NA
J gene: TRBJ1-1
CDR3 protein: CASRFARGGNTEAFF
CDR3 DNA: TGTGCCAGCAGATTTGCCCGGGGCGGGAACACTGAAGCTTTCTTT

clone size: NA
V gene: TRBV18
D gene: NA
J gene: TRBJ2-5
CDR3 protein: CASSPNRDETQYF
CDR3 DNA: TGTGCCAGCTCACCAAACAGGGACGAGACCCAGTACTTC

clone size: few
V gene: TRBV27
D gene: NA
J gene: TRBJ1-5
CDR3 protein: CASSLEGGNQPQHF
CDR3 DNA: TGTGCCAGCAGTTTAGAAGGGGGAAATCAGCCCCAGCATTTT

clone size: NA
V gene: TRBV7-8
D gene: NA
J gene: TRBJ1-1
CDR3 protein: CASSVTWNTEAFF
CDR3 DNA: TGTGCCAGCAGCGTTACTTGGAACACTGAAGCTTTCTTT

clone size: NA
V gene: TRBV7-6
D gene: NA
J gene: TRBJ1-3
CDR3 protein: CASSQRLGNTIYF
CDR3 DNA: TGTGCCAGCAGTCAACGGCTAGGAAACACCATATATTTT

clone size: NA
V gene: TRBV5-4
D gene: TRBD1
J gene: TRBJ1-2
CDR3 protein: CASSKPGQGYGYTF
CDR3 DNA: TGTGCCAGCAGCAAACCGGGACAGGGCTATGGCTACACCTTC

clone size: NA
V gene: TRBV7-9
D gene: NA
J gene: TRBJ2-3
CDR3 protein: CASSDDGDTQYF
CDR3 DNA: TGTGCCAGCAGCGACGACGGAGATACGCAGTATTTT

clone size: NA
V gene: TRBV5-5
D gene: TRBD2
J gene: TRBJ2-5
CDR3 protein: CASSLTGTRWETQYF
CDR3 DNA: TGTGCCAGCAGCTTGACCGGGACTAGATGGGAGACCCAGTACTTC

clone size: NA
V gene: TRBV28
D gene: NA
J gene: TRBJ1-2
CDR3 protein: CASRNTGLSQDTF
CDR3 DNA: TGTGCCAGCAGAAATACGGGACTATCACAGGACACCTTC

clone size: NA
V gene: TRBV11-3
D gene: NA
J gene: TRBJ1-2
CDR3 protein: CASSLRVEGGGGYTF
CDR3 DNA: TGTGCCAGCAGCTTAAGGGTGGAGGGAGGCGGTGGCTACACCTTC

clone size: NA
V gene: TRBV7-2
D gene: NA
J gene: TRBJ1-1
CDR3 protein: CASSLVRGTEAFF
CDR3 DNA: TGTGCCAGCAGCTTAGTCCGGGGCACTGAAGCTTTCTTT

clone size: NA
V gene: TRBV23-1
D gene: NA
J gene: TRBJ1-5
CDR3 protein: CASSQGKGLRSNQPQHF
CDR3 DNA: TGCGCCAGCAGTCAAGGGAAAGGACTCCGTAGCAATCAGCCCCAGCATTTT

clone size: NA
V gene: TRBV6-5
D gene: NA
J gene: TRBJ2-2
CDR3 protein: CASRYRGGSSTGELFF
CDR3 DNA: TGTGCCAGCAGGTACAGGGGGGGATCATCCACCGGGGAGCTGTTTTTT

clone size: once
V gene: TRBV3-1/TRBV3-2
D gene: TRBD2
J gene: TRBJ2-1
CDR3 protein: CASSLGVAGPDEQFF
CDR3 DNA: TGTGCCAGCAGCCTCGGGGTAGCGGGTCCGGATGAGCAGTTCTTC

clone size: few
V gene: TRBV2
D gene: NA
J gene: TRBJ1-4
CDR3 protein: CASSGRLRNEKLFF
CDR3 DNA: TGTGCCAGCAGTGGCAGACTAAGAAATGAAAAACTGTTTTTT

clone size: once
V gene: TRBV6-5
D gene: NA
J gene: TRBJ1-6
CDR3 protein: CASSYSRGGNSPLHF
CDR3 DNA: TGTGCCAGCAGTTACTCAAGGGGAGGTAATTCACCCCTCCACTTT

clone size: NA
V gene: TRBV30
D gene: NA
J gene: TRBJ1-6
CDR3 protein: CAWSLQDNSPLHF
CDR3 DNA: TGTGCCTGGAGTTTGCAGGATAATTCACCCCTCCACTTT

clone size: once
V gene: TRBV7-9
D gene: NA
J gene: TRBJ1-4
CDR3 protein: CASSLDEKLFF
CDR3 DNA: TGTGCCAGCAGCTTAGATGAAAAACTGTTTTTT